This TCR beta chain was captured by sequencing in a study of CD8 T cells in Susac syndrome. TEMRA cells underwent FACS enrichment and CD8+ and CD4+ T cells underwent negative isolation. Reverse transcription of roughly 0.5 to 1 ug RNA was carried out with random hexamers. Coverage of TCR beta CDR3 amplification by immunoSEQ multiplex PCR extended to 54 Vbeta and 13 Jbeta. One entry per CDR3 protein results from TCRdb running MiXCR on the immunoSEQ multiplex PCR reads. The data contain 71,000 or so distinct CDR3 sequences, roughly 95% of them singletons. With 5 bases removed from V and 0 bases from J, the gap between germline ends came to 11 bases. In germline, CDR1 is SGHNT, CDR2 YENEEA. This CDR3 has 14 amino acids.

This sequence joins TRBV11-3 and TRBJ2-7; D is unclear. The sequenced sample was CD4+ T cells from PBMCs. This clonotype was sampled from a human donor with multiple sclerosis. This chain's CDR3 is CASSPGRSSYEQYF. CDR3 DNA: TGTGCCAGCAGCCCCGGTCGGAGCTCCTACGAGCAGTACTTC. The full variable domain, rest sourced from reference TRBV11-3 and TRBJ2-7, is EAGVVQSPRYKIIEKKQPVAFWCNPISGHNTLYWYLQNLGQGPELLIRYENEEAVDDSQLPKDRFSAERLKGVDSTLKIQPAELGDSAVYLCASSPGRSSYEQYFGPGTRLTVT.